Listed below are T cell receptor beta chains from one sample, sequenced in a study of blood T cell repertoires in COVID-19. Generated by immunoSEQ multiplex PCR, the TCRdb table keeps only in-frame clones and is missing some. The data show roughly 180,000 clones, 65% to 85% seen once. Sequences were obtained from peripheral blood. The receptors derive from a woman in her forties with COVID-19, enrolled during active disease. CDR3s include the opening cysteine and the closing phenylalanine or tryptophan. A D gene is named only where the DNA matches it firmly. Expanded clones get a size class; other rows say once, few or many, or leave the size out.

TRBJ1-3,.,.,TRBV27,TGTGCCAGCAGTACAGGGATTGGAAACACCATATATTTT,CASSTGIGNTIYF
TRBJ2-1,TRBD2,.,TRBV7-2,TGTGCCAGCAGCTTGACCGGACTAGCCCATGAGCAGTTCTTC,CASSLTGLAHEQFF
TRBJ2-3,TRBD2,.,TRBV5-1,TGCGCCAGCAGCTTTAGCGGGGATTTCACAGATACGCAGTATTTT,CASSFSGDFTDTQYF
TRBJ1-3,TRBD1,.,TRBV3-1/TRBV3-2,TGTGCCAGCAGCGCGTCGGACAGGGGACGAAACACCATATATTTT,CASSASDRGRNTIYF
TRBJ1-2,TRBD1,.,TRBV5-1,TGCGCCAGCAGCGGAGGGACAGGGGTGAACTATGGCTACACCTTC,CASSGGTGVNYGYTF
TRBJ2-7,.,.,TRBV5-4,TGTGCCAGCAGCAACCCCAGGGGAGGGCCAAGCTTC,CASSNPRGGPSF
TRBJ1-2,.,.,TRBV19,TGTGCCAGTAGCTATGGACAGTTGTATGGCTACACCTTC,CASSYGQLYGYTF
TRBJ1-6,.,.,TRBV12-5,TGTGCTAGTGGTTTAGAAGGGGGAGGGGATCCCCTCCACTTT,CASGLEGGGDPLHF
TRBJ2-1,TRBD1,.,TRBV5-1,TGCGCCAGCTGCTTTGGGGACAGGGGATCCTACAATGAGCAGTTCTTC,CASCFGDRGSYNEQFF
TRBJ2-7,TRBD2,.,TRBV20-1,TGCAGTGCTAGTTGGACTAGCGGGGAATCTGGTTACGAGCAGTACTTC,CSASWTSGESGYEQYF
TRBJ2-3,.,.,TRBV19,TGTGCCAGTAGTATTCAGGGCAGGGCCAGAGATACGCAGTATTTT,CASSIQGRARDTQYF
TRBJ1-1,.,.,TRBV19,TGTGCCAGTAGTAAGCGCGACGGGGACACTGAAGCTTTCTTT,CASSKRDGDTEAFF
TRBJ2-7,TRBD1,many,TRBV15,TGTGCCACCAGCAGAGATACTGGACAGGGGTTCGACGAGCAGTACTTC,CATSRDTGQGFDEQYF
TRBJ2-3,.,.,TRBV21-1,TGTGCCAGCAGCAAAGAGGTCAAGGGGGGGACAGATACGCAGTATTTT,CASSKEVKGGTDTQYF
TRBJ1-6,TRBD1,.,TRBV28,TGTGCCAGCAGTTTCAGGACAGGGGGCGCGAACTCACCCCTCCACTTT,CASSFRTGGANSPLHF
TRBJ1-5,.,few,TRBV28,TGTGCCAGCAGGAGGTTTCCGGATCAGCCCCAGCATTTT,CASRRFPDQPQHF
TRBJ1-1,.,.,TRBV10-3,TGTGCCACCGCAGGGGACACTGAAGCTTTCTTT,CATAGDTEAFF
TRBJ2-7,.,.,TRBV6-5,TGTGCCAGCAAAGTGGCCAAACGGGATCACGAGCAGTACTTC,CASKVAKRDHEQYF
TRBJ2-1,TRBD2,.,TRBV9,TGTGCCAGCAGCGTTCTAGCGGGAGAGGGCTGGTACAATGAGCAGTTCTTC,CASSVLAGEGWYNEQFF
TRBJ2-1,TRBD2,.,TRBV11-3,TGTGCCAGCAGCTTAGGGATGGCTAGCGGGAGTTTGGATGAGCAGTTCTTC,CASSLGMASGSLDEQFF
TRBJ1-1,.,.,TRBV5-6,TGTGCCAGCAGCTTGGTGGGGGCTGGGACTGAAGCTTTCTTT,CASSLVGAGTEAFF
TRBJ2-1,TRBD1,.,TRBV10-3,TGTGCCGCCCGGGACAGGGGGAACAATGAGCAGTTCTTC,CAARDRGNNEQFF
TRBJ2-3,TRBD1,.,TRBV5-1,TGCGCCAGCAGAAAGCAGGGGGCTCCAGATACGCAGTATTTT,CASRKQGAPDTQYF
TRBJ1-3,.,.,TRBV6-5,TGTGCCAGCAGCCCCGAATCAGGGTTTGGAAACACCATATATTTT,CASSPESGFGNTIYF
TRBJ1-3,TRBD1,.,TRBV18,TGTGCCAGCTCACCAGGGACAGCTGGAAACACCATATATTTT,CASSPGTAGNTIYF
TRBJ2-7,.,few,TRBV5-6,TGTGCCAGCAGCTTGGGTGGCGGTACCTACGAGCAGTACTTC,CASSLGGGTYEQYF
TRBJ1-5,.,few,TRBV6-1,TGTGCCAGCAGTGATTCGGACAGAATGGGTAGGGATCAGCCCCAGCATTTT,CASSDSDRMGRDQPQHF
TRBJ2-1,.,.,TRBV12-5,TGTGCTACAACGGGGAGCTCCTACAATGAGCAGTTCTTC,CATTGSSYNEQFF
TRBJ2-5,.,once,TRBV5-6,TGTGCCAGCAGCCTCCATGAGCGGGTAATTGGGACCCAGTACTTC,CASSLHERVIGTQYF
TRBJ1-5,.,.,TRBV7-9,TGTGCCAGCAGCTTTTGGGGGGGCACCAGCAATCAGCCCCAGCATTTT,CASSFWGGTSNQPQHF
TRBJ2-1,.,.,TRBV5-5,TGTGCCAGCAGCTTGGAACTATTCAATGAGCAGTTCTTC,CASSLELFNEQFF
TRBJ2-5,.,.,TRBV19,TGTGCCAGTAGTACGTTAGGAGGCCAAGAGACCCAGTACTTC,CASSTLGGQETQYF
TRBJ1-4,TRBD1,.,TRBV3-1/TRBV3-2,TGTGCCAGCAGGGTGGGACAGTCAAAACTGTTTTTT,CASRVGQSKLFF
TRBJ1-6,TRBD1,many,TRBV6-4,TGTGCCAGCAAAGACAGGGATAATTCACCCCTCCACTTT,CASKDRDNSPLHF
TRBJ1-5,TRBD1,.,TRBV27,TGTGCCAGCAGCAGACAGGGGGGCGTGTATCAGCCCCAGCATTTT,CASSRQGGVYQPQHF
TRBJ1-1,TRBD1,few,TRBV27,TGTGCCAGCAGTTTACCCTCCGGGACAGGGGTAACTGAAGCTTTCTTT,CASSLPSGTGVTEAFF
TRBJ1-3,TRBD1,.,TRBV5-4,TGTGCCAGCAGCGGACAGGGGACGAGTGGAAACACCATATATTTT,CASSGQGTSGNTIYF
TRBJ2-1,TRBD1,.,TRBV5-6,TGTGCCAGCAGGGCCGGGACAGGGATGCATGAGCAGTTCTTC,CASRAGTGMHEQFF
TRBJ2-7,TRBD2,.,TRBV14,TGTGCCAGCAGCCAAGATAGGTTGCGGGAGGGCCGTTACTTC,CASSQDRLREGRYF
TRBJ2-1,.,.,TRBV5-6,TGTGCCAGCAGCTACAAGGGGGACAATGAGCAGTTCTTC,CASSYKGDNEQFF
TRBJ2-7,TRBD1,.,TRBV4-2,TGTGCCAGCAGCCAAGGGGAGGAAGAGACAGGGGTCTACGAGCAGTACTTC,CASSQGEEETGVYEQYF
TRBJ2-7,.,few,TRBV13,TGTGCCAGCAGCGCCGGTCGGGCAGGGGAGCAGTACTTC,CASSAGRAGEQYF
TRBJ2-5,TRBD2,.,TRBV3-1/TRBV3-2,TGTGCCAGCAGCCAAGTAACGGCGGGGGGGCACGAGACCCAGTACTTC,CASSQVTAGGHETQYF
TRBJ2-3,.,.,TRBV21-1,TGTGCCAGCAGCAAAAAAGAGTCGGAGGGCACAGATACGCAGTATTTT,CASSKKESEGTDTQYF
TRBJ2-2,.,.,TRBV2,TGTGCCAGCGAAGCCACCTCCAGGGGCCGGAACACCGGGGAGCTGTTTTTT,CASEATSRGRNTGELFF
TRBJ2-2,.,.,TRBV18,TGTGCCAGCTCACCACGTCCAGGGGAGAAGGCCGGGGAGCTGTTTTTT,CASSPRPGEKAGELFF
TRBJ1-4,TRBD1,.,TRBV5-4,TGTGCCAGCAGCCCGGGACAGGGCTCTTCTAATGAAAAACTGTTTTTT,CASSPGQGSSNEKLFF
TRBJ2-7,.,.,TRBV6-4,TGTGCCAGCAGTGAACCCCCCTTGGACAGCTCCTACGAGCAGTACTTC,CASSEPPLDSSYEQYF
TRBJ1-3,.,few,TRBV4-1,TGCGCCAGCAGCCAAGATTGGGCAGGGGCTGGAAACACCATATATTTT,CASSQDWAGAGNTIYF
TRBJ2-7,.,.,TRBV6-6,TGTGCCAGCAGTTCAACTGGCGACGGGACCTACGAGCAGTACTTC,CASSSTGDGTYEQYF
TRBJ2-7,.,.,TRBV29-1,TGCAGCGGTACCCGTGGCCCCCACGAGCAGTACTTC,CSGTRGPHEQYF
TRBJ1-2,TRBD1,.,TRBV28,TGTGCCAGCATTGGAGGGGGCGCCTATGGCTACACCTTC,CASIGGGAYGYTF
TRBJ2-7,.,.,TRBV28,TGTGCCAGCAGTCGAGCGACTCGGTCGCGATACGAGCAGTACTTC,CASSRATRSRYEQYF
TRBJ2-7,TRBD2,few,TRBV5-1,TGCGCCAGCACGGTACTAGCGGGGGGGCAATACTACGAGCAGTACTTC,CASTVLAGGQYYEQYF
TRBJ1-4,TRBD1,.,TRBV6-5,TGTGCCAGCACTCTGACAGGGGTCTCTGAAAAACTGTTTTTT,CASTLTGVSEKLFF
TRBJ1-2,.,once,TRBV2,TGTGCCAGCCCCCCTAGGGGGTCTCACGGCTATGGCTACACCTTC,CASPPRGSHGYGYTF
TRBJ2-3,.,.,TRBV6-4,TGTGCCACGAAACCCGGGTCCAGCACAGATACGCAGTATTTT,CATKPGSSTDTQYF
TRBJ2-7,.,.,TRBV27,TGTGCCAGCAGTTTGGCCACTAGCTACGAGCAGTACTTC,CASSLATSYEQYF
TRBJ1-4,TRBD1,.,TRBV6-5,TGTGCCAGCAGTTACGGTGACAGGGGTCATGAAAAACTGTTTTTT,CASSYGDRGHEKLFF